The clone carrying this T cell receptor (beta chain) was counted between two and nine times. This CDR3 has 19 residues. V lost 4 bases to trimming and J lost 6 bases; unmatched junction nucleotides: 14. CDR1 MGHRA and CDR2 YSYEKL come from the germline V gene. As for time point: pre-sensitization, week 0. The treatment denotes: therapeutic diphenylcyclopropenone sensitization with weekly scalp DPC. TCRdb independently ran MiXCR on the RACE reads; one entry per CDR3 protein. The table lists more than 80,000 distinct CDR3 sequences, approximately 11% of them singletons, with approximately 3.3% in the top ten. This sample is drawn from a study of human T cells and chemical hapten exposure.

The V and J genes are TRBV4-1 and TRBJ2-2; TRBD2 agrees at 13 bases. Sequenced here: whole blood, sampled in connection with sensitization to the hapten diphenylcyclopropenone (DPC). The receptor's source is a woman aged 55-69 years with alopecia areata. Some clones in this sample may be carry-over from other donors' samples. DNA for the CDR3: TGCGCCAGCAGCCGAATCGAAACCACTAGCGGGGGGGCCGCCGGGGAGCTGTTTTTT. It codes for CASSRIETTSGGAAGELFF.